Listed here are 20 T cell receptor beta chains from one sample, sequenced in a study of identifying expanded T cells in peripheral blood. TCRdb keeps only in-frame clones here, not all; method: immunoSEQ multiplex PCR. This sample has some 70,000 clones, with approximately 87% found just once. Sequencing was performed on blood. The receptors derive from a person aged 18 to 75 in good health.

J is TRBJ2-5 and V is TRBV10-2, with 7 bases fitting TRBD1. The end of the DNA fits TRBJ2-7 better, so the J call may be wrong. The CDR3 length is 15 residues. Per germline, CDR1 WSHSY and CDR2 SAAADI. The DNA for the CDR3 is TGCGCCAGCAGTGGGCCTGGCAGGGGGTCCTACGAGCAGTACTTC. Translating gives CASSGPGRGSYEQYF.

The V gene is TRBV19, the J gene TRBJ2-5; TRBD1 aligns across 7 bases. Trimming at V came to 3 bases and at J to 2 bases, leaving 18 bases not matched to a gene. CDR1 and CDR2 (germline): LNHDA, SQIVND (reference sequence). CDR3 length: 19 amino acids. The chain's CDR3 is CASSMPPRTGVWGQETQYF. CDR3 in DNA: TGTGCCAGTAGTATGCCCCCCCGAACAGGGGTATGGGGACAAGAGACCCAGTACTTC.

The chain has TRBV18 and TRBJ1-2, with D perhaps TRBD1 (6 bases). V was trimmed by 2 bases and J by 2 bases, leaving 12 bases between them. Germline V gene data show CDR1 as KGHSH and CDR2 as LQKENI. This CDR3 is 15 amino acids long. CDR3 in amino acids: CASSPAAQGNYGYTF. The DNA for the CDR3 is TGTGCCAGCTCACCAGCCGCGCAGGGGAACTATGGCTACACCTTC.

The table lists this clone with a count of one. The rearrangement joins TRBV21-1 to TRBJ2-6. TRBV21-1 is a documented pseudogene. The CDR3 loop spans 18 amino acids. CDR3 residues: CASSKDPGAHSGANVLTF. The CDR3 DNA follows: TGTGCCAGCAGCAAGGATCCCGGGGCGCACTCTGGGGCCAACGTCCTGACTTTC.

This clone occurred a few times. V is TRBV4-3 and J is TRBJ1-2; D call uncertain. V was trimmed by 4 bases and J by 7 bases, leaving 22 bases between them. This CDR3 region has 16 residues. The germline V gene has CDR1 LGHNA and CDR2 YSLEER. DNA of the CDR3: TGCGCCAGCAGCCCAGCCCTAGGCGGCGGACGGGCTGGCTACACCTTC. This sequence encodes CASSPALGGGRAGYTF.

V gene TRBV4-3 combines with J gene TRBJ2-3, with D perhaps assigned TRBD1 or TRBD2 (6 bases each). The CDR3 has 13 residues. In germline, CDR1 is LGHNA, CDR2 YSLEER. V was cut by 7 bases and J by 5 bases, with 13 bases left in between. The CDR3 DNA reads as TGCGCCAGCAATAGGGGGGCGCAAGATACGCAGTATTTT. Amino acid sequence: CASNRGAQDTQYF.

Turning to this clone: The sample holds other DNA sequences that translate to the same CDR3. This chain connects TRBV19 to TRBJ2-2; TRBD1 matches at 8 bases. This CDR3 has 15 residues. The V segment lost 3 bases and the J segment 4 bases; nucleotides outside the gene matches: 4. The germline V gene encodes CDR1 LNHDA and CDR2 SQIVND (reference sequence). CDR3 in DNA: TGTGCCAGTAGTATTACAGGGGGAGGCACCGGGGAGCTGTTTTTT. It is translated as CASSITGGGTGELFF. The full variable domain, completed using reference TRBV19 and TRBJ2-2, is DGGITQSPKYLFRKEGQNVTLSCEQNLNHDAMYWYRQDPGQGLRLIYYSQIVNDFQKGDIAEGYSVSREKKESFPLTVTSAQKNPTAFYLCASSITGGGTGELFFGEGSRLTVL.

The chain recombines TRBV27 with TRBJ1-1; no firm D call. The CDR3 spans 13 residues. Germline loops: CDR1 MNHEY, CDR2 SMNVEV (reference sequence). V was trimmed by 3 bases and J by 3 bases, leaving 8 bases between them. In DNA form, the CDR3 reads TGTGCCAGCAGTTTCCAAGCGGACACTGAAGCTTTCTTT. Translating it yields CASSFQADTEAFF.

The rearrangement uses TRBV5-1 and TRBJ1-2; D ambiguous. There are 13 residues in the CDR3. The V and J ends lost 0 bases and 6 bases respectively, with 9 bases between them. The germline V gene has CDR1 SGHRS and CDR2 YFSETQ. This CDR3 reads CASSLEETNGYTF. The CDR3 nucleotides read TGCGCCAGCAGCTTGGAGGAGACGAATGGCTACACCTTC.

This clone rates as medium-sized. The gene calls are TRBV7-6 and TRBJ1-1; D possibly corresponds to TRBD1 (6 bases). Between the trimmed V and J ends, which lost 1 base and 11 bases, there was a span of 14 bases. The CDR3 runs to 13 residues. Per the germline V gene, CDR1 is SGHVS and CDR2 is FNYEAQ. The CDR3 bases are TGTGCCAGCAGCTTAGATTGGGCAGGGGAGGCTTTCTTT. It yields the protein CASSLDWAGEAFF.

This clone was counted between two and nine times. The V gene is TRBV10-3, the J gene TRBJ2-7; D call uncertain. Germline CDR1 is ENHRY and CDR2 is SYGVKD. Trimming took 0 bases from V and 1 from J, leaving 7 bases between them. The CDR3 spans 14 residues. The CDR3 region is CAISESNLSYEQYF. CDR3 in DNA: TGTGCCATCAGTGAGTCCAACTTATCCTACGAGCAGTACTTC.

CDR3 nucleotide sequence: TGTGCCAGTACCTTGGGAGGTAATCAGCCCCAGCATTTT. It translates to CASTLGGNQPQHF. The genes are TRBV6-1 and TRBJ1-5; no clear D. Germline V CDR1 and CDR2: MNHNS, SASEGT. The CDR3 has 13 amino acids. The V gene lost 9 bases and the J gene lost 4 bases, with 13 bases spanning the gap.

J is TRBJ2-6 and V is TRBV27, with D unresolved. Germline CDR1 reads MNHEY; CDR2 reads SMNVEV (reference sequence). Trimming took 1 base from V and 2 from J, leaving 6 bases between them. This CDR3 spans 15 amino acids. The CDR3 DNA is TGTGCCAGCAGTTTATTCCGGGCTGGGGCCAACGTCCTGACTTTC. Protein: CASSLFRAGANVLTF.

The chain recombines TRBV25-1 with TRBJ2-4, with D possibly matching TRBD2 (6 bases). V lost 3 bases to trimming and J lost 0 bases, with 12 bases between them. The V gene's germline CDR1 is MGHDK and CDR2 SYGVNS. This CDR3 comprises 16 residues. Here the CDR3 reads CASSEGDSLAKNIQYF. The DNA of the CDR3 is TGTGCCAGCAGTGAGGGGGACTCACTAGCCAAAAACATTCAGTACTTC.

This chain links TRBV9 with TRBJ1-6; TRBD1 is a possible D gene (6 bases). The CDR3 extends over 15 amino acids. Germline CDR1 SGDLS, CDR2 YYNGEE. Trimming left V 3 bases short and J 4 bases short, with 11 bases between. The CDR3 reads CASSGDRRYNSPLHF. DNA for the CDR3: TGTGCCAGCAGCGGCGACAGGCGATATAATTCACCCCTCCACTTT.

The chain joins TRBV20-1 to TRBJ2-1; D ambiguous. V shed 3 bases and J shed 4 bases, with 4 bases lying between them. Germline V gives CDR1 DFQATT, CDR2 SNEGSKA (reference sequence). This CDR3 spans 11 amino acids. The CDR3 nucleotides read TGCAGTGCTAGTAATTACAATGAGCAGTTCTTC. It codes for CSASNYNEQFF.

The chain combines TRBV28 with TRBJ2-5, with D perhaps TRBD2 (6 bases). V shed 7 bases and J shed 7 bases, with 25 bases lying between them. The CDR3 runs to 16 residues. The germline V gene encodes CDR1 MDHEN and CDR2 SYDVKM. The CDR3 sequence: CASKLAGDAGILTQYF. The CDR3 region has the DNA TGTGCCAGCAAACTCGCCGGGGACGCGGGGATACTGACCCAGTACTTC.

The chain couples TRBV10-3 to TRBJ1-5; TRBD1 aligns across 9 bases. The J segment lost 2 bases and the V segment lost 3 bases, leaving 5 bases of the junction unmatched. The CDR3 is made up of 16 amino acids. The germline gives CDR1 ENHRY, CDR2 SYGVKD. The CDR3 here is CAISERGQGGNQPQHF. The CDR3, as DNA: TGTGCCATCAGTGAACGGGGACAGGGAGGCAATCAGCCCCAGCATTTT.

The CDR3 here is CASSLGDRDRETQYF. The CDR3, as DNA: TGTGCCAGCAGCTTAGGAGACAGGGATAGGGAGACCCAGTACTTC. This chain connects TRBV7-2 to TRBJ2-5; the match to TRBD1 covers 7 bases. The CDR3 runs to 15 residues. The germline CDR1 and CDR2 sequences are SGHTA and FQGNSA. J gave up 5 bases and V 1 base, and 7 bases lay outside the gene matches.

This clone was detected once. CDR3 nucleotides: TGTGCCAGCAGCAGACAGAACACTGAAGCTTTCTTT. The encoded protein is CASSRQNTEAFF. V usage is TRBV7-9 and J usage is TRBJ1-1; D remains unclear. V lost 5 bases and J 1 base, leaving 5 bases between the germline ends. This CDR3 contains 12 residues. Germline values: CDR1 SEHNR, CDR2 FQNEAQ (reference sequence).